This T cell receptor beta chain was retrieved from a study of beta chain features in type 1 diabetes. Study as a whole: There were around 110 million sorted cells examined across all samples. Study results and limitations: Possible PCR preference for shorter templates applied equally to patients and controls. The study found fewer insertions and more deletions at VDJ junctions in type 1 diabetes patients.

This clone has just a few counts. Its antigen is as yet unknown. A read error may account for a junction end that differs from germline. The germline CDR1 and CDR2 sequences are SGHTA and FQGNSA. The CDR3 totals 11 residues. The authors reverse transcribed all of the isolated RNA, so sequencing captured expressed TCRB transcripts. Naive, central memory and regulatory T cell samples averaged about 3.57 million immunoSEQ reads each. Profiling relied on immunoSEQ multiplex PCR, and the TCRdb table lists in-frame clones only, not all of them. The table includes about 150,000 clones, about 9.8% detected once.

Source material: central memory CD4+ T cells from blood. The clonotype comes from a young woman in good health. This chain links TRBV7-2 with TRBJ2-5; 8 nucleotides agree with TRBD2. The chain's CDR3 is CASSLLGTRDF. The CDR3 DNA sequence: TGTGCCAGCAGCCTCCTTGGGACTAGGGACTTC.